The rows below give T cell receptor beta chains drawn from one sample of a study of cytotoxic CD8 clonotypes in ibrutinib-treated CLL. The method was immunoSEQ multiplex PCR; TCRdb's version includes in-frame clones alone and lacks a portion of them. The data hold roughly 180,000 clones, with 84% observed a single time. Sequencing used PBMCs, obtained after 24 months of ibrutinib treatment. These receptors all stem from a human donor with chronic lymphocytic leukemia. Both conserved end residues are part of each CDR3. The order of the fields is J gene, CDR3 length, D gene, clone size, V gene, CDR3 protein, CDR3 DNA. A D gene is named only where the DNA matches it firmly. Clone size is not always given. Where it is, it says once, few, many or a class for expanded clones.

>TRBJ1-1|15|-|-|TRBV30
CACPGRGPGVTEAFF
-
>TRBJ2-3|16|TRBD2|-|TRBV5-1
CASSTRWTSGRDTQYF
TGCGCCAGCAGCACCCGATGGACTAGCGGGCGGGATACGCAGTATTTT
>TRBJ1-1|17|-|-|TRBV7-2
CASSPTGQASLNTEAFF
TGTGCCAGCAGCCCCACGGGGCAGGCGTCTTTAAACACTGAAGCTTTCTTT
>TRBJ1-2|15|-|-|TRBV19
CASSFSSRGSYGYTF
TGTGCCAGTAGTTTCTCTTCCAGGGGATCCTATGGCTACACCTTC
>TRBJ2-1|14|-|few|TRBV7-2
CASSYPGQYNEQFF
TGTGCCAGCAGCTACCCTGGACAGTACAATGAGCAGTTCTTC
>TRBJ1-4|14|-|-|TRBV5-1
CASSLRPTNEKLFF
TGCGCCAGCAGCTTGAGACCAACTAATGAAAAACTGTTTTTT
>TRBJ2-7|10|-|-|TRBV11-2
CASSADEQYF
TGTGCCAGCAGCGCGGACGAGCAGTACTTC
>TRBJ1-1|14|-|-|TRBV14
CASSQGFGGTEAFF
TGTGCCAGCAGCCAGGGTTTTGGGGGCACTGAAGCTTTCTTT
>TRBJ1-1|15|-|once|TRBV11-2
CASSPGWGGNTEAFF
TGTGCCAGCAGCCCAGGGTGGGGCGGGAACACTGAAGCTTTCTTT
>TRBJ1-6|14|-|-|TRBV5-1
CASSDGAGESPLHF
TGCGCCAGCAGCGACGGGGCAGGGGAGTCACCCCTCCACTTT
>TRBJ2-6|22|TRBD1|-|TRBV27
CASSRTINPGQGASSGANVLTF
TGTGCCAGCAGTCGAACCATTAATCCGGGACAGGGTGCCTCCTCTGGGGCCAACGTCCTGACTTTC
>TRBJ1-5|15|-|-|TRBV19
CASTPSQSWNQPQHF
TGTGCCAGCACCCCCAGCCAGTCTTGGAATCAGCCCCAGCATTTT
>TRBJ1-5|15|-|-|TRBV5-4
CASSLGTYSNQPQHF
TGTGCCAGCAGCTTGGGCACATATAGCAATCAGCCCCAGCATTTT
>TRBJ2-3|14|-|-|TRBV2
CASSAHSPTDTQYF
TGTGCCAGCAGCGCCCATAGTCCCACAGATACGCAGTATTTT
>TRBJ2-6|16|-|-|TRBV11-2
CASSLLPRTGANVLTF
TGTGCCAGCAGCTTACTTCCCAGGACTGGGGCCAACGTCCTGACTTTC
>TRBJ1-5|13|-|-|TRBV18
CASSLTGGQPQHF
TGTGCCAGCTCACTCACGGGGGGGCAGCCCCAGCATTTT
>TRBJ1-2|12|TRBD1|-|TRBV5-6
CASSFLGQGYTF
TGTGCCAGCAGCTTTTTGGGACAGGGGTACACCTTC
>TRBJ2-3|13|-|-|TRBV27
CASVDSITDTQYF
TGTGCCAGCGTGGACAGTATCACAGATACGCAGTATTTT
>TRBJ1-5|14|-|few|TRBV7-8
CASSLARKDQPQHF
TGTGCCAGCAGCTTAGCCAGGAAAGATCAGCCCCAGCATTTT
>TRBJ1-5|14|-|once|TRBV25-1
CASSEWVSNQPQHF
TGTGCCAGCAGTGAATGGGTTAGCAATCAGCCCCAGCATTTT
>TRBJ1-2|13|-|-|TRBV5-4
CASSSRGFYGYTF
TGTGCCAGCAGTTCCAGGGGTTTCTATGGCTACACCTTC
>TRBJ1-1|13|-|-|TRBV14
CASSHLGNTEAFF
TGTGCCAGCAGCCACCTGGGGAACACTGAAGCTTTCTTT
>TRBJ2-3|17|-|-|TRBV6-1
CASSEDAAGASTDTQYF
TGTGCCAGCAGTGAAGACGCAGCGGGCGCTAGCACAGATACGCAGTATTTT
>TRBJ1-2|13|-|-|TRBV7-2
CASSLGSLYGYTF
TGTGCCAGCAGCTTAGGTTCACTCTATGGCTACACCTTC
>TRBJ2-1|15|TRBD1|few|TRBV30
CAWSPRTGIYNEQFF
TGTGCCTGGAGTCCTAGGACAGGGATCTACAATGAGCAGTTCTTC
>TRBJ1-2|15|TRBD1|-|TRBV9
CASSPGGTGVYGYTF
TGTGCCAGCAGCCCGGGAGGGACAGGGGTATATGGCTACACCTTC
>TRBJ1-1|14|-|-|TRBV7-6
CASSPSSGYTEAFF
TGTGCCAGCAGCCCCTCTTCCGGTTACACTGAAGCTTTCTTT
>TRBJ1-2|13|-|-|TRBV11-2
CASSLGQDYGYTF
TGTGCCAGCAGCTTAGGGCAGGACTATGGCTACACCTTC
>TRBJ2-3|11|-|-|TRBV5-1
CASSLGDTQYF
TGCGCCAGCAGCTTGGGTGATACGCAGTATTTT
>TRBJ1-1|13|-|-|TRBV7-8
CASKLTGNTEAFF
TGTGCCAGTAAACTGACAGGGAACACTGAAGCTTTCTTT
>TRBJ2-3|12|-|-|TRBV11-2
CASSLIMDTQYF
TGTGCCAGCAGCTTAATTATGGATACGCAGTATTTT
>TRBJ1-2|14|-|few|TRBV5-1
CASREGSSWYGYTF
TGCGCCAGCAGAGAAGGATCCTCTTGGTATGGCTACACCTTC
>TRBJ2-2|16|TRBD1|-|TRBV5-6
CASSFGTGGWTGELFF
TGTGCCAGCAGCTTCGGCACAGGGGGCTGGACCGGGGAGCTGTTTTTT
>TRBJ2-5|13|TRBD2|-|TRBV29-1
CAVGGLAGETQYF
TGCGCAGTTGGGGGACTAGCGGGAGAGACCCAGTACTTC
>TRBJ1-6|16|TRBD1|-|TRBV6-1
CASSELDRAYNSPLHF
TGTGCCAGCAGTGAATTGGACAGGGCGTATAATTCACCCCTCCACTTT
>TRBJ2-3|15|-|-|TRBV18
CASSRFDTSTDTQYF
TGTGCCAGCTCCAGGTTTGACACCAGCACAGATACGCAGTATTTT
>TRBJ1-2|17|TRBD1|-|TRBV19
CASIRDRGPSANYGYTF
TGTGCCAGTATCCGGGACAGGGGACCATCAGCTAACTATGGCTACACCTTC